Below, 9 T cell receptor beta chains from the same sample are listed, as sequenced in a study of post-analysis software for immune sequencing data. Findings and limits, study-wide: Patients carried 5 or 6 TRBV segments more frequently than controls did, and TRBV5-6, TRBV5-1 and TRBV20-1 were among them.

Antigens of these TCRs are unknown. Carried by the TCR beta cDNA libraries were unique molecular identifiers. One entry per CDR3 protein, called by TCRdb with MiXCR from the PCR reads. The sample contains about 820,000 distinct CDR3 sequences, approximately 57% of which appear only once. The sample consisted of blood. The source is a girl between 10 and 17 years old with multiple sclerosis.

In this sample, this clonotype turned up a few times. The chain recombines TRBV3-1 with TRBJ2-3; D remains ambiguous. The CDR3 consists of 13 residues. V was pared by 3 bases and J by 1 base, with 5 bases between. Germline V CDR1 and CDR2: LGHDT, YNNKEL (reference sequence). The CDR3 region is CASSHERTDTQYF. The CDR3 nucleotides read TGTGCCAGCAGCCATGAACGCACAGATACGCAGTATTTT.

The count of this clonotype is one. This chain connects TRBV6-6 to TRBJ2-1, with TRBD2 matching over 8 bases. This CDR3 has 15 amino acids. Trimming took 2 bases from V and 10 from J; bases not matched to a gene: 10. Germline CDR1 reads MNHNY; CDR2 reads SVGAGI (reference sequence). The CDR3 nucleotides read TGTGCCAGCAGTTACCAGCGGGGGATTTTGAACGAGCAGTTCTTC. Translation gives CASSYQRGILNEQFF.

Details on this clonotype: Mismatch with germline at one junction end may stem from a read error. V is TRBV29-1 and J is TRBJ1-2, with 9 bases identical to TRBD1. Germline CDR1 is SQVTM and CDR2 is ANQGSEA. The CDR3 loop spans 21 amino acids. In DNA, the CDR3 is TGCAGCGTTGAGCCGGGGGACAGGGAGAAATACGCCCCTCGTCCGAACTATGGCTGCACCTTC. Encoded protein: CSVEPGDREKYAPRPNYGCTF.

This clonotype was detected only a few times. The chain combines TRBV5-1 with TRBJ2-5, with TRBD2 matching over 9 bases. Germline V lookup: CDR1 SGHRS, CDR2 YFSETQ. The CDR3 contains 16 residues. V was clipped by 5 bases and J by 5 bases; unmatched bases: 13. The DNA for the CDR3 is TGCGCCAGCAGGAGCCCCCGCGGGGGGGTGTCGGAGACCCAGTACTTC. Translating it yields CASRSPRGGVSETQYF.

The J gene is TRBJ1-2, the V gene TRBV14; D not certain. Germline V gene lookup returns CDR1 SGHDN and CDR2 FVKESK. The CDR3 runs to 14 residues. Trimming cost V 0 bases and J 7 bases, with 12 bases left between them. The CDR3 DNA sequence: TGTGCCAGCAGCCAAGATCCCACCCCAAGTGGCTACACCTTC. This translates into CASSQDPTPSGYTF. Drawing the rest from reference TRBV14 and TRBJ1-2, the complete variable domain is EAGVTQFPSHSVIEKGQTVTLRCDPISGHDNLYWYRRVMGKEIKFLLHFVKESKQDESGMPNNRFLAERTGGTYSTLKVQPAELEDSGVYFCASSQDPTPSGYTFGSGTRLTVV.

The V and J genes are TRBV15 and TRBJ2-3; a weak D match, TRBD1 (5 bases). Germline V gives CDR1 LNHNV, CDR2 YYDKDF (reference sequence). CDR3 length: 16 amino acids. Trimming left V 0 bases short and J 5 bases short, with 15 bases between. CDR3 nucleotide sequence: TGTGCCACCAGCAGAGATTTGGTAGGGGCTTTAGATACGCAGTATTTT. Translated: CATSRDLVGALDTQYF.

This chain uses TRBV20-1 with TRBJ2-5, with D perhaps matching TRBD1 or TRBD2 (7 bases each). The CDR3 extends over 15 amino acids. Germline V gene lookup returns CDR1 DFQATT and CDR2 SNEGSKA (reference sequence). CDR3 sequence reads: CSGGGRTGGKETQYF. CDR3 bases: TGCAGCGGCGGGGGACGGACAGGAGGAAAAGAGACCCAGTACTTC.

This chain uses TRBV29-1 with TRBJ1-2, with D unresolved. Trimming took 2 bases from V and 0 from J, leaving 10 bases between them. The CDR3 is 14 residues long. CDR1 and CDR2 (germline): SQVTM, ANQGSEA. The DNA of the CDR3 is TGCAGCGTTGAAAGCACAGCCACTAACTATGGCTACACCTTC. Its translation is CSVESTATNYGYTF.

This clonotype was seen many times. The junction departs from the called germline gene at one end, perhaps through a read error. The CDR3 DNA sequence: TGCGCCAGCAGCCCAGTAGGGGGGAGCAATCAGCCCCAGCATTTT. Protein sequence: CASSPVGGSNQPQHF. V is TRBV18 and J is TRBJ1-5, with D perhaps TRBD1 (6 bases). The CDR3 has 15 amino acids. CDR1 is KGHSH and CDR2 is LQKENI in the germline V gene.